This T cell receptor beta chain was obtained from a study of T cell repertoires in cytomegalovirus infection. The wider study: CMV infection and matching HLA type were both indicated by public TCR beta signatures.

Concerning this clonotype: Its specificity is not known.

General observations from the study: Carriage of CMV together with the relevant HLA was identifiable through cumulative public TCR beta family frequency. CMV-specific TCR beta clonotypes restricted by HLA-C were the ones dominating the ex vivo response.

TCRdb independently ran MiXCR on the reads; one entry per CDR3 protein. Among 350,000 to 500,000 distinct CDR3 sequences listed, roughly 31% were seen once. V lost 3 bases and J 8 bases, leaving 8 bases between the germline ends. CDR3 length equals 12 residues. From germline, CDR1 is SGHAT and CDR2 FQNNGV. The chain is built from TRBV11-2 and TRBJ2-1; D gene unclear. The sequencing input was PBMCs. This clonotype originated in a human donor in good health (CMV status not recorded). Some clones in this sample may be carry-over from other donors' samples. The DNA for the CDR3 is TGTGCCAGCAGCTTCCATCAGTATGAGCAGTTCTTC. This translates into CASSFHQYEQFF.